Below, 21 T cell receptor beta chains from the same sample are listed, as sequenced in a study of T cell responses to AZD1222 COVID-19 vaccine. TCRdb's copy holds only in-frame clones and misses some; the assay was immunoSEQ multiplex PCR. In the table there are 90,000 to 110,000 clones, about 90% of which are singletons. This specimen was peripheral blood, taken on day 0 of AZD1222 vaccination. The origin of the receptors is an adult in good health.

This clone was observed a few times. The chain is built from TRBV2 and TRBJ2-5; TRBD2 matches at 8 bases. The CDR3 contains 15 residues. The germline gives CDR1 SNHLY, CDR2 FYNNEI. The trim removed 4 bases at V and 3 bases at J, leaving 7 bases unmatched. Written as DNA, the CDR3 is TGTGCCAGCAGTGGGGGACTAGATGGCAAAGAGACCCAGTACTTC. It is translated as CASSGGLDGKETQYF.

The V gene is TRBV6-5, the J gene TRBJ2-7; 9 nucleotides match TRBD1. Trimming cost V 6 bases and J 2 bases; bases outside gene matches: 5. The CDR3 length is 14 residues. From germline, CDR1 is MNHEY and CDR2 SVGAGI. The CDR3 nucleotides read TGTGCCAGCAGCCCCGGGACAGGGCCCTACGAGCAGTACTTC. It codes for CASSPGTGPYEQYF.

A note on this clone: This sample includes further DNA sequences coding for the same CDR3. The CDR3 region is CATLSGYGNTEAFF. The CDR3 DNA reads as TGTGCCACCTTATCGGGTTACGGGAACACTGAAGCTTTCTTT. V is TRBV15 and J is TRBJ1-1; D is ambiguous. Between the trimmed V and J ends, which lost 8 bases and 1 base, there was a span of 14 bases. The CDR3 has 14 amino acids. Germline assignment: CDR1 LNHNV and CDR2 YYDKDF (reference sequence).

This chain joins TRBV4-1 and TRBJ1-4; weak D call: TRBD1 (5 bases). Germline loops: CDR1 MGHRA, CDR2 YSYEKL. Trimming took 2 bases from V and 6 from J, leaving 13 bases between them. This CDR3 has 15 amino acids. The CDR3 loop is CASSQIPDKDEKLFF. DNA for the CDR3: TGCGCCAGCAGCCAAATCCCGGACAAGGATGAAAAACTGTTTTTT.

The rearrangement links TRBV28 to TRBJ2-5, with no clear D. The length of the CDR3 is 17 residues. Germline CDR1 MDHEN, CDR2 SYDVKM. Trimming left V 1 base short and J 5 bases short, with 20 bases between. In nucleotides, the CDR3 is TGTGCCAGCAGTTTATATAGGGCCCTATATGGGCGGGAGACCCAGTACTTC. Translated: CASSLYRALYGRETQYF. The full variable domain, in which reference TRBV28 and TRBJ2-5 provide the parts outside the CDR3, is DVKVTQSSRYLVKRTGEKVFLECVQDMDHENMFWYRQDPGLGLRLIYFSYDVKMKEKGDIPEGYSVSREKKERFSLILESASTNQTSMYLCASSLYRALYGRETQYFGPGTRLLVL.

This chain connects TRBV5-4 to TRBJ2-7; TRBD1 aligns across 8 bases. Per germline, CDR1 SGHNT and CDR2 YYREEE (reference sequence). Trimming cost V 4 bases and J 0 bases; bases outside gene matches: 6. This CDR3 contains 15 residues. CDR3 DNA sequence: TGTGCCAGCAGCCAACGACAGGGGAGCTCCTACGAGCAGTACTTC. This codes for CASSQRQGSSYEQYF.

The chain joins TRBV6-1 to TRBJ2-3; 7 bases align to TRBD1. Germline values: CDR1 MNHNS, CDR2 SASEGT. The CDR3 consists of 16 residues. V gave up 4 bases and J gave up 4 bases; unmatched junction bases: 11. The CDR3 DNA follows: TGTGCCAGCAGTGCCCGACAGGGTCGGGGAGCAGATACGCAGTATTTT. Residues: CASSARQGRGADTQYF.

V gene TRBV28 combines with J gene TRBJ1-5; tentatively, D is TRBD1 (6 bases). V was clipped by 5 bases and J by 4 bases, with 18 bases between them. This CDR3 spans 16 amino acids. Germline values: CDR1 MDHEN, CDR2 SYDVKM. CDR3: CASSTRTVYSNQPQHF. CDR3 sequence (DNA): TGTGCCAGCAGTACTCGGACAGTCTATTCGAATCAGCCCCAGCATTTT.

V and J are TRBV28 and TRBJ2-2; 8 bases fit TRBD1. V lost 8 bases and J lost 6; bases outside the gene matches: 8. CDR1 is MDHEN, CDR2 SYDVKM, per germline. This CDR3 is 14 amino acids long. CDR3 sequence: CASRKTGAAGELFF. The CDR3 DNA follows: TGTGCCAGCCGAAAGACAGGGGCGGCCGGGGAGCTGTTTTTT. Filled out from reference TRBV28 and TRBJ2-2, the complete variable domain reads DVKVTQSSRYLVKRTGEKVFLECVQDMDHENMFWYRQDPGLGLRLIYFSYDVKMKEKGDIPEGYSVSREKKERFSLILESASTNQTSMYLCASRKTGAAGELFFGEGSRLTVL.

CDR3 bases: TGTGCCAGCTCACCCAGGGAGGAGGGCGAGCAGTACTTC. It encodes CASSPREEGEQYF. The rearrangement uses TRBV18 and TRBJ2-7, with D perhaps TRBD2 (6 bases). V shed 3 bases and J shed 6 bases, with 12 bases lying between them. Per germline, CDR1 KGHSH and CDR2 LQKENI. CDR3 size: 13 residues.

V is TRBV10-2 and J is TRBJ2-7; no firm D call. This CDR3 comprises 13 residues. Germline V gene data show CDR1 as WSHSY and CDR2 as SAAADI. Trimming removed 6 bases from V and 7 bases from J, with 16 bases in between. This CDR3 is CASRWAREMEQYF. The CDR3 DNA follows: TGCGCCAGCAGGTGGGCCCGTGAAATGGAGCAGTACTTC.

CDR3 residues: CASSPPAGGDEQFF. CDR3 bases: TGTGCCAGCTCACCACCAGCGGGAGGGGATGAGCAGTTCTTC. The chain recombines TRBV18 with TRBJ2-1, with 10 bases that match TRBD2. This CDR3 is built from 14 residues. Germline V gene data show CDR1 as KGHSH and CDR2 as LQKENI. With V trimmed by 0 bases and J by 8 bases, 1 base remained unmatched.

This clone has just one count. It is unclear where the CDR3 begins or ends on the DNA, so no DNA is shown, and the CDR3 is as TCRdb lists it. The chain links TRBV5-6 to TRBJ2-3; TRBD1 is taken as the D call from the table, unchecked against the DNA. The germline V gene encodes CDR1 SGHDT and CDR2 YYEEEE. The CDR3 length is 16 residues, termini included. Here the CDR3 reads CASSFLERGRTDTQYF.

The gene calls are TRBV4-2 and TRBJ1-1, with 7 bases identical to TRBD1. The CDR3 consists of 17 residues. V lost 1 base, J lost 3 bases, and 11 bases stayed unmatched. In germline, CDR1 is LGHNA, CDR2 YNFKEQ. CDR3 in DNA: TGTGCCAGCAGCCAAGGAGCCGGGACAGAATTACACACTGAAGCTTTCTTT. Translation gives CASSQGAGTELHTEAFF.

This clone appeared once. In DNA form, the CDR3 reads TGTGCCAGCAGCTTATCGGAGGTAACAGAGCGCTACACCTTC. This encodes CASSLSEVTERYTF. The chain couples TRBV7-9 to TRBJ1-2; D is ambiguous. Germline CDR1 is SEHNR and CDR2 is FQNEAQ (reference sequence). Trimming pared 2 bases from V and 9 bases from J, leaving 16 bases between. CDR3 length equals 14 residues.

The gene calls are TRBV5-1 and TRBJ2-1; 9 bases fit TRBD2. Trimming took 3 bases from V and 2 from J; bases not matched to a gene: 12. The germline gives CDR1 SGHRS, CDR2 YFSETQ. This CDR3 is 18 amino acids long. The CDR3 DNA sequence: TGCGCCAGCAGCTCCCAATCGGTAGCGGGGGAGGCCTACAATGAGCAGTTCTTC. Translated, it gives CASSSQSVAGEAYNEQFF.

The J gene is TRBJ2-7, the V gene TRBV7-2; 8 nucleotides match TRBD2. Germline V lookup: CDR1 SGHTA, CDR2 FQGNSA. The CDR3 is 14 residues long. V was pared by 4 bases and J by 2 bases, with 4 bases of the junction left unmatched. Here the CDR3 DNA reads TGTGCCAGCAGCTCGGGGGGGGTCCCCTACGAGCAGTACTTC. Protein sequence: CASSSGGVPYEQYF.

This CDR3 reads CSVADGTQYF. The CDR3 DNA reads TGCAGCGTGGCCGACGGAACGCAGTATTTT. The chain links TRBV20-1 to TRBJ2-3; no definite D call. The CDR3 loop spans 10 amino acids. The V gene's germline CDR1 is DFQATT and CDR2 SNEGSKA (reference sequence).

The chain carries TRBV7-9 and TRBJ2-3; 7 bases line up with TRBD1. There are 11 residues in the CDR3. Per the germline V gene, CDR1 is SEHNR and CDR2 is FQNEAQ (reference sequence). Trimming at V came to 5 bases and at J to 8 bases, leaving 1 base not matched to a gene. Written as DNA, the CDR3 is TGTGCCAGCAGCCCAGGGGGTACGCAGTATTTT. Translated: CASSPGGTQYF. Based on the CDR3 plus reference TRBV7-9 and TRBJ2-3, the full variable domain is DTGVSQNPRHKITKRGQNVTFRCDPISEHNRLYWYRQTLGQGPEFLTYFQNEAQLEKSRLLSDRFSAERPKGSFSTLEIQRTEQGDSAMYLCASSPGGTQYFGPGTRLTVL.

The V gene is TRBV30, the J gene TRBJ1-1, with D possibly being TRBD1 (5 bases). Per the germline V gene, CDR1 is GTSNPN and CDR2 is SVGIG (reference sequence). The CDR3 contains 16 residues. Trimming shortened V by 0 bases and J by 1 base, and 15 bases separated the two germline ends. The CDR3 DNA sequence: TGTGCCTGGAGTGTACAAGGGTGGGGGGAGAACACTGAAGCTTTCTTT. Its protein product is CAWSVQGWGENTEAFF. The full variable domain, with the rest looked up from reference TRBV30 and TRBJ1-1, is SQTIHQWPATLVQPVGSPLSLECTVEGTSNPNLYWYRQAAGRGLQLLFYSVGIGQISSEVPQNLSASRPQDRQFILSSKKLLLSDSGFYLCAWSVQGWGENTEAFFGQGTRLTVV.

The sample holds one count of this clone. V gene TRBV6-5 combines with J gene TRBJ1-2, with TRBD1 identical over 9 bases. The CDR3 runs 16 residues. With V trimmed by 4 bases and J by 2 bases, 8 bases remained unmatched. Germline CDR1 and CDR2: MNHEY and SVGAGI. The CDR3 nucleotides are TGTGCCAGCAGTTCGGACCGGGACAGGGACAACTATGGCTACACCTTC. Its protein product is CASSSDRDRDNYGYTF.